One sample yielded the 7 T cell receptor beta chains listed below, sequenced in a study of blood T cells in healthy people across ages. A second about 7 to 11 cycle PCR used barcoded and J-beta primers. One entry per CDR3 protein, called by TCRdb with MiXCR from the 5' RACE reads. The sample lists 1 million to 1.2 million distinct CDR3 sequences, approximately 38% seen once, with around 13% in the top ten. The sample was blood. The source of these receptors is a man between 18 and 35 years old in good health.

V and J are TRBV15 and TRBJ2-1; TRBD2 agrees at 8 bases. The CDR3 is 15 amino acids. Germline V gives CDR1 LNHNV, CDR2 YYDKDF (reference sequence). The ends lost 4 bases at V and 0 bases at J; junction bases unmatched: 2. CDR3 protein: CATSTGTSSYNEQFF. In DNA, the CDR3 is TGTGCCACCAGCACCGGGACTAGCTCCTACAATGAGCAGTTCTTC.

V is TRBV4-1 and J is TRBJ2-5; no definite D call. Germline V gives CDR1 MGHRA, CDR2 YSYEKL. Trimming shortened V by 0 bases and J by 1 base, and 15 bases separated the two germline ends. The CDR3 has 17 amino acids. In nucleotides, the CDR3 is TGCGCCAGCAGCCAAGATCACATCCAGCGAGGCCAAGAGACCCAGTACTTC. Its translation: CASSQDHIQRGQETQYF.

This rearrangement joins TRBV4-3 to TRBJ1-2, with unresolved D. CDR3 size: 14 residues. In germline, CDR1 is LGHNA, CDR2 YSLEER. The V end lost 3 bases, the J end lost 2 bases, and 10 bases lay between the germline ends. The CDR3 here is CASSHGSRNYGYTF. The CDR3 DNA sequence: TGCGCCAGCAGCCACGGGTCAAGAAACTATGGCTACACCTTC.

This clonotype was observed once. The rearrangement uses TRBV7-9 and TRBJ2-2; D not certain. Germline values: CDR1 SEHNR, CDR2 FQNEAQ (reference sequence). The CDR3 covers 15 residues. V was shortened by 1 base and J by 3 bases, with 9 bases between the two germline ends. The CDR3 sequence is CASSLGFKDTGELFF. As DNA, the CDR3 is TGTGCCAGCAGCTTAGGCTTTAAGGACACCGGGGAGCTGTTTTTT.

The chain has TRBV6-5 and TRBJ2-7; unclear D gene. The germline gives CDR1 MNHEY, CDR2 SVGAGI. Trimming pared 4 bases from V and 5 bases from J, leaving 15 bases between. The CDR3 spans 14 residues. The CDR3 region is CASSSRGGFHEQYF. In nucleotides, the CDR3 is TGTGCCAGCAGTTCGCGCGGCGGCTTCCACGAGCAGTACTTC.

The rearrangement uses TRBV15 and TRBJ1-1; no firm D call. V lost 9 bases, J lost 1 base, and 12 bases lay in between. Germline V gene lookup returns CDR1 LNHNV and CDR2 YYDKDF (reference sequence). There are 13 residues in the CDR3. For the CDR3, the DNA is TGTGCCACTCGTTTTTCGGGGAACACTGAAGCTTTCTTT. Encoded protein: CATRFSGNTEAFF.

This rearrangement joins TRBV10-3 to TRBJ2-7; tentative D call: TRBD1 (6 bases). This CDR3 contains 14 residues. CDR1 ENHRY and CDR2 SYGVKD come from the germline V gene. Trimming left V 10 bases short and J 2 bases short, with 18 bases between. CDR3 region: CATQYQGTPYEQYF. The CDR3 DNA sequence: TGTGCCACCCAATACCAGGGGACCCCCTACGAGCAGTACTTC.